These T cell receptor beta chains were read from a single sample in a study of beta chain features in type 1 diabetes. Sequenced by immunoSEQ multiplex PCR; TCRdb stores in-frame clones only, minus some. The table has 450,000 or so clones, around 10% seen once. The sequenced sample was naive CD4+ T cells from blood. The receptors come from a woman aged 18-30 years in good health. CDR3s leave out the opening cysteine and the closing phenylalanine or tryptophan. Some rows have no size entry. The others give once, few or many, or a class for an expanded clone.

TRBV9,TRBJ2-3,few,ASSEGLGTDTQY
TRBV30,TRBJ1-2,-,AWKAVKGGRNGYT
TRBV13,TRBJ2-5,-,ASSLLQSTGETQY
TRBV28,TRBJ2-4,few,ASSPSSAGFKNIQY
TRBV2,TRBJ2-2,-,ASSQANTGELF
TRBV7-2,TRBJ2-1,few,ASSLVAGFYNEQF
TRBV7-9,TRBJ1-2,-,ASSFSGDGYT
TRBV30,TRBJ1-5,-,ACSGGSNQPQH
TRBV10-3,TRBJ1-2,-,AISAGTGDYGYT
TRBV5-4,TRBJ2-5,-,ASSSYRGPETQY
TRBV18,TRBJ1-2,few,ASSSAVGQGAQSGYT
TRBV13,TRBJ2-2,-,ASSLETGANTGELF
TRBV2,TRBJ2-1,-,ASNTALTGGVNEQF
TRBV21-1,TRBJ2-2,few,ASRTGTGVSGELF
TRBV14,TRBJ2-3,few,ASSQDPQRNTDTQY
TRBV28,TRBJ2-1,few,ASSFLRNEQF
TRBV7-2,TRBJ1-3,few,ASSYLQGRGNTIY
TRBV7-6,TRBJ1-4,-,ASSTWGDEKLF
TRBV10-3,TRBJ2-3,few,AISAGGGTTDTQY
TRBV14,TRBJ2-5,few,ASSLWTGPSQETQY
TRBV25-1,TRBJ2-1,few,ASSDSGSPNEQF
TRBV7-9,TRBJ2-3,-,ASSITGSDTQY
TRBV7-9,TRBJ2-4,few,ASSPLGTGKNIQY
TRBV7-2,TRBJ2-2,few,ASSPDRGRTGELF
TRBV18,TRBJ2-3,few,ASSPNREDTQY
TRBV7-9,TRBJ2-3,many,ASSLAAGGTDTQY